The 4 T cell receptor beta chains in this list originate from one sample, sequenced in a study of T cell repertoires in ileal Crohn's disease. Data came from immunoSEQ multiplex PCR; TCRdb stores just in-frame clones and leaves some out. The table records about 59,000 clones, roughly 91% of them present only once. As for time point: neoterminal ileum biopsy at postoperative endoscopy, about 6 months after surgery. Sequencing input: ileal tissue. The receptors were gathered from an adult with Crohn's disease.

The chain couples TRBV7-2 to TRBJ2-7, with TRBD2 identical over 9 bases. V lost 5 bases, J lost 6 bases, and 17 bases stayed unmatched. The germline gives CDR1 SGHTA, CDR2 FQGNSA. The CDR3 totals 17 residues. The CDR3 nucleotides read TGTGCCAGCAGCGAATCTTCTAGCGGGACCTTGCCGGGCGAGCAGTACTTC. As protein: CASSESSSGTLPGEQYF.

The chain joins TRBV18 to TRBJ2-1, with D possibly TRBD1 on 5 matching bases. V was cut by 2 bases and J by 9 bases, with 20 bases left in between. Looked up from germline, CDR1 is KGHSH and CDR2 is LQKENI. This CDR3 has 16 residues. The chain's CDR3 is CASSPGIKGSDGEQFF. The CDR3 region has the DNA TGTGCCAGCTCACCAGGGATAAAGGGGTCTGATGGTGAGCAGTTCTTC.

V and J are TRBV7-8 and TRBJ2-7, with D perhaps matching TRBD1 (7 bases). The CDR3 is 19 amino acids. The V gene's germline CDR1 is SGHVS and CDR2 FQNEAQ. V lost 1 base, J lost 3 bases, and 25 bases lay in between. The CDR3 nucleotides read TGTGCCAGCAGCTTAGTCGTCCTACAGGAGGGGGCGAACCTCTACGAGCAGTACGTC. It encodes CASSLVVLQEGANLYEQYV.

This chain uses TRBV19 with TRBJ2-3; D ambiguous. There are 12 residues in the CDR3. The V end lost 5 bases, the J end lost 2 bases, and 5 bases lay between the germline ends. The germline gives CDR1 LNHDA, CDR2 SQIVND (reference sequence). The CDR3 region has the DNA TGTGCCAGTAGTCTAAACACAGATACGCAGTATTTT. It specifies CASSLNTDTQYF.